This is a list of T cell receptor beta chains from one sample in a study of shared clonotypes between healthy human individuals. Some clones are missing from TCRdb's copy, which holds only in-frame ones; the method was immunoSEQ multiplex PCR. The sample lists about 640,000 clones, approximately 75% seen once, with around 2% in the top ten. What was sequenced was memory CD4+ T cells sorted from blood. The receptors were sampled from a woman aged 25 to 45 in good health. The CDR3 runs from the conserved cysteine through the conserved F or W. The D gene is left open where the match is weak. Size values are once, few and many counts, or a class for expanded clones, and some rows have none.

clone_size: -
d_call: -
v_call: TRBV7-9
j_call: TRBJ1-1
cdr3_aa: CASSLAGGGEAFF
cdr3_nt: TGTGCCAGCAGCTTAGCCGGGGGCGGTGAAGCTTTCTTT

clone_size: -
d_call: -
v_call: TRBV28
j_call: TRBJ2-5
cdr3_aa: CASSPLVETQYF
cdr3_nt: TGTGCCAGCAGTCCTCTAGTGGAGACCCAGTACTTC

clone_size: few
d_call: -
v_call: TRBV21-1
j_call: TRBJ1-5
cdr3_aa: CASSKDQVTSNQPQHF
cdr3_nt: TGTGCCAGCAGCAAAGACCAGGTTACTAGCAATCAGCCCCAGCATTTT

clone_size: -
d_call: -
v_call: TRBV18
j_call: TRBJ2-7
cdr3_aa: CASSPGRIYEQYF
cdr3_nt: TGTGCCAGCTCACCGGGACGGATCTACGAGCAGTACTTC

clone_size: -
d_call: TRBD1
v_call: TRBV28
j_call: TRBJ1-1
cdr3_aa: CASRPGQSGRAFF
cdr3_nt: TGTGCCAGCAGACCGGGACAGTCCGGGAGGGCTTTCTTT

clone_size: -
d_call: TRBD1
v_call: TRBV19
j_call: TRBJ2-5
cdr3_aa: CASSGIPGQGQYF
cdr3_nt: TGTGCCAGTAGTGGAATACCGGGACAGGGGCAGTACTTC

clone_size: -
d_call: -
v_call: TRBV5-1
j_call: TRBJ2-7
cdr3_aa: CASRGSYEQYF
cdr3_nt: TGCGCCAGCAGGGGCAGCTACGAGCAGTACTTC

clone_size: -
d_call: -
v_call: TRBV7-9
j_call: TRBJ1-5
cdr3_aa: CASSWTVLDQPQHF
cdr3_nt: TGTGCCAGCAGCTGGACCGTCCTGGATCAGCCCCAGCATTTT

clone_size: -
d_call: -
v_call: TRBV18
j_call: TRBJ2-7
cdr3_aa: CASSLPQGGADEQYF
cdr3_nt: TGTGCCAGCTCACTTCCCCAGGGTGGTGCCGACGAGCAGTACTTC

clone_size: once
d_call: -
v_call: TRBV5-5
j_call: TRBJ2-6
cdr3_aa: CASSLGTYSGANVLTF
cdr3_nt: TGTGCCAGCAGCTTAGGGACATACTCTGGGGCCAACGTCCTGACTTTC

clone_size: -
d_call: -
v_call: TRBV7-9
j_call: TRBJ2-5
cdr3_aa: CASGTHQETQYF
cdr3_nt: TGTGCCAGCGGGACACACCAAGAGACCCAGTACTTC

clone_size: -
d_call: -
v_call: TRBV15
j_call: TRBJ2-5
cdr3_aa: CATSRDGPLKETQYF
cdr3_nt: TGTGCCACCAGCAGAGATGGGCCACTGAAAGAGACCCAGTACTTC